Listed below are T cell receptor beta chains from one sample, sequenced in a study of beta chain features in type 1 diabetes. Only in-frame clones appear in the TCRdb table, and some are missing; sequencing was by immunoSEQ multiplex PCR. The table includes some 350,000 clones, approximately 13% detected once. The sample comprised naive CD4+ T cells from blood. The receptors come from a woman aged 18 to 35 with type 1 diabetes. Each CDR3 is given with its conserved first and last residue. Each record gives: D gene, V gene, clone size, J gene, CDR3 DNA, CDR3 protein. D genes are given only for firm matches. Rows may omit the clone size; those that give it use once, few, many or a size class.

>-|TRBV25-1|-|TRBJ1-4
TGTGCCAGCAGTGAGGGGTCAGGGAAGGGTGAAAAACTGTTTTTT
CASSEGSGKGEKLFF
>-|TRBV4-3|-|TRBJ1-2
TGCGCCAGCAGCCAAGATACAACAGCTAACTATGGCTACACCTTC
CASSQDTTANYGYTF
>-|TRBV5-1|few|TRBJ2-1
TGCGCCAGCAGCTTGGACAGGGCAGCCTACAATGAGCAGTTCTTC
CASSLDRAAYNEQFF
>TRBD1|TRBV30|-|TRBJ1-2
TGTGCCTGGAGTGGTGACAGGGGGAGCGGCTACACCTTC
CAWSGDRGSGYTF
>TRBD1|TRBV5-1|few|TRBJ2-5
TGCGCCAGCAGCTCACAGGGGGCCCGAGAGACCCAGTACTTC
CASSSQGARETQYF
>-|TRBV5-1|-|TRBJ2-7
TGCGCCAGCAGCTTGGTACCAGGTCCCACCTACGAGCAGTACTTC
CASSLVPGPTYEQYF
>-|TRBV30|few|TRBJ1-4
TGTGCCTGGAGTCCCATGACAGGCACTAATGAAAAACTGTTTTTT
CAWSPMTGTNEKLFF
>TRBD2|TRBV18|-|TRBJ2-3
TGTGCCAGCTCACCGGGACTAGCGGGAGGAGACTTCGACACAGATACGCAGTATTTT
CASSPGLAGGDFDTDTQYF
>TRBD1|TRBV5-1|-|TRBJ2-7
TGCGCCAGCAGCCTGGGACAGACGGTCTACGAGCAGTACTTC
CASSLGQTVYEQYF
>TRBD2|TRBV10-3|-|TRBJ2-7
TGTGCCATCAGTGAACAGACTAGCGGGAGTCTGTACGAGCAGTACTTC
CAISEQTSGSLYEQYF
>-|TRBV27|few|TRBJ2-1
TGTGCCAGCAAACTTGGCTCCTACAATGAGCAGTTCTTC
CASKLGSYNEQFF
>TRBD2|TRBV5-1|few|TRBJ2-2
TGCGCCAGCAGCTTGGTACTAGCGGGAGGCAACACCGGGGAGCTGTTTTTT
CASSLVLAGGNTGELFF
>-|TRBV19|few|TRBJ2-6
TGTGCCAGTAGTCGGGGGCTCGGGGGGCCAGGGGCCAACGTCCTGACTTTC
CASSRGLGGPGANVLTF
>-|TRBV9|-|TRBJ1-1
TGTGCCAGCAGCGTAGACGTGTACCAGGGGACTGAAGCTTTCTTT
CASSVDVYQGTEAFF
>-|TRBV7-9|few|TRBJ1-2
TGTGCCAGCAGCTTATGGGGGGATAACGGCTACACCTTC
CASSLWGDNGYTF
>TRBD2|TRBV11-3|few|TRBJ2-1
TGTGCCAGCAGCGGGTTTGGACTAGCGGGAGTTGAGCAGTTCTTC
CASSGFGLAGVEQFF
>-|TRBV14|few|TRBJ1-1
TGTGCCAGCAGCCTCTACTTGAGCACTGAAGCTTTCTTT
CASSLYLSTEAFF
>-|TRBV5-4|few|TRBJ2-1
TGTGCCAGCAGCCTGTCCGGGGCCTACAATGAGCAGTTCTTC
CASSLSGAYNEQFF
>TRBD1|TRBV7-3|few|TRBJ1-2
TGTGCCAGCAGCAATGACAGGGACTATGGCTACACCTTC
CASSNDRDYGYTF
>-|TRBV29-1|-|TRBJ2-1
TGCAGCGTACAGGGCTACAATGAGCAGTTCTTC
CSVQGYNEQFF
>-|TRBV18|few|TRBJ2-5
TGTGCCAGCTCACTGGCGGGAGAGACCCAGTACTTC
CASSLAGETQYF
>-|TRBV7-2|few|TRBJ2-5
TGTGCCAGCAGCTTGTCGAGAGAGACCCAGTACTTC
CASSLSRETQYF
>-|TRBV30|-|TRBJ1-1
TGTGCCTGGAGCGTAGACTCGATTGAAGCTTTCTTT
CAWSVDSIEAFF
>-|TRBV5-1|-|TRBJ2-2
TGCGCCAGCAGCTTGGCGGTTGGGAGCACCGGGGAGCTGTTTTTT
CASSLAVGSTGELFF
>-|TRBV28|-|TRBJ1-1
TGTGCCACCTTACTTAACACTGAAGCTTTCTTT
CATLLNTEAFF
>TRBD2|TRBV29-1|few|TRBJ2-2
TGCAGCGTTGAAGGGCTAGCGGGAGGGCCGACCGGGGAGCTGTTTTTT
CSVEGLAGGPTGELFF
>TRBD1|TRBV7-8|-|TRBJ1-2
TGTGCCAGCAGCTTGGGGACAGGGAATGGCTACACCTTC
CASSLGTGNGYTF
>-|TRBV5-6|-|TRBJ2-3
TGTGCCAGCAGCTCCTTTATAGCGGATACGCAGTATTTT
CASSSFIADTQYF
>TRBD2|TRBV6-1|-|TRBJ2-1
TGTGCCAGCAGTGAAAGCGGGAGGGCCTGGAGTGAGCAGTTCTTC
CASSESGRAWSEQFF
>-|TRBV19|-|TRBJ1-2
TGTGCCAGTAGTATAAAAGGACATACGGACTATGGCTACACCTTC
CASSIKGHTDYGYTF
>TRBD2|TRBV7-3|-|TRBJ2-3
TGTGCCAGCAGCTTGGGGACTAGCGTTACAGATACGCAGTATTTT
CASSLGTSVTDTQYF
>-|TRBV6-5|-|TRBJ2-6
TGTGCCAGCGGGGGGAGCTCTGGGGCCAACGTCCTGACTTTC
CASGGSSGANVLTF
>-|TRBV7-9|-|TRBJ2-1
TGTGCCAGCAGCTTGGACTGGCATGGAGAGCAGTTCTTC
CASSLDWHGEQFF
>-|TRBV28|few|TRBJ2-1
TGTGCCAGCAGTTTATCATCCAGGGCCCACAATGAGCAGTTCTTC
CASSLSSRAHNEQFF
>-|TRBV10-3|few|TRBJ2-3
TGTGCCATCAACCAGGGAGGAGGCCCGGATACGCAGTATTTT
CAINQGGGPDTQYF
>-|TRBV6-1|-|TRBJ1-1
TGTGCCAGCAGTGACTACAAGGGGGAAGCTTTCTTT
CASSDYKGEAFF
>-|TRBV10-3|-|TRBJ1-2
TGTGCCATCAGTGAGTTAGCAGGGGCCGCTCGAGTGGGCTACACCTTC
CAISELAGAARVGYTF